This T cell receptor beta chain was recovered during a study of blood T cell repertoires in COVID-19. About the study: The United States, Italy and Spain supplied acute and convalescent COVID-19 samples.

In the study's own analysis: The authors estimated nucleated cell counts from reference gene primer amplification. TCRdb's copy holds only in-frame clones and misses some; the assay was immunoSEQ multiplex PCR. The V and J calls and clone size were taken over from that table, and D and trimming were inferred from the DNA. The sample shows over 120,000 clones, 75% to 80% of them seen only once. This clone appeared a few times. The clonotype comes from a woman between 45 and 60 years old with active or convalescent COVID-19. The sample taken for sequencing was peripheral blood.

CDR3 bases: TGTGCCAGCAGTAGAAACACCTACGAGCAGTACTTC. Translated: CASSRNTYEQYF. The chain uses TRBV6-5 and TRBJ2-7; D gene uncertain. Trimming took off 5 bases at V and 2 bases at J, with 7 bases between the two ends. CDR3 length equals 12 residues. Germline V gene data show CDR1 as MNHEY and CDR2 as SVGAGI.